These 3 T cell receptor beta chains were all obtained from the same sample, sequenced in a study of OX40 agonist ivuxolimab in advanced cancers. The repertoire was sequenced with immunoSEQ multiplex PCR; TCRdb's copy has only in-frame clones and lacks some. This sample yields approximately 82,000 clones, of which more than 90% are seen a single time; under 0.7% belongs to the top ten. Sequenced here: CD4+ or CD8+ T cells sorted from blood, sampled in a trial of the OX40 agonist ivuxolimab. The origin of the receptors is an adult with an advanced solid tumor such as melanoma, head and neck, liver or kidney cancer.

The CDR3 coding sequence is TGTGCCAGCAGGGATGATGTGAATTCCCATGAAAAACTGTTTTTT. Its protein product is CASRDDVNSHEKLFF. The chain links TRBV27 to TRBJ1-4; D not certain. CDR3 size: 15 residues. Germline V gene data show CDR1 as MNHEY and CDR2 as SMNVEV (reference sequence). Trimming cost V 6 bases and J 6 bases, with 17 bases left between them. Full variable domain (missing parts from reference TRBV27 and TRBJ1-4): EAQVTQNPRYLITVTGKKLTVTCSQNMNHEYMSWYRQDPGLGLRQIYYSMNVEVTDKGDVPEGYKVSRKEKRNFPLILESPSPNQTSLYFCASRDDVNSHEKLFFGSGTQLSVL.

This clone was seen just once. The V gene is TRBV5-6, the J gene TRBJ1-2; 7 bases fit TRBD1. From germline, CDR1 is SGHDT and CDR2 YYEEEE. The CDR3 is 14 residues long. V shed 4 bases, J shed 7 bases, and the junction held 10 bases outside the gene matches. CDR3 nucleotides: TGTGCCAGCAGCGGCGGTGAGGGGGCGGGTGGCTACACCTTC. It translates to CASSGGEGAGGYTF.

This chain connects TRBV5-6 to TRBJ2-5, with a possible D match to TRBD1 (5 bases). Trimming stripped 1 base from V and 2 bases from J, with 12 bases between. Germline V CDR1 and CDR2: SGHDT, YYEEEE. The CDR3 extends over 15 amino acids. The CDR3 DNA follows: TGTGCCAGCAGCTTGTTAGCAGGGCTTCAAGAGACCCAGTACTTC. Its translation: CASSLLAGLQETQYF. The entire variable domain, with the rest obtained from reference TRBV5-6 and TRBJ2-5, is as follows: DAGVTQSPTHLIKTRGQQVTLRCSPKSGHDTVSWYQQALGQGPQFIFQYYEEEERQRGNFPDRFSGHQFPNYSSELNVNALLLGDSALYLCASSLLAGLQETQYFGPGTRLLVL.